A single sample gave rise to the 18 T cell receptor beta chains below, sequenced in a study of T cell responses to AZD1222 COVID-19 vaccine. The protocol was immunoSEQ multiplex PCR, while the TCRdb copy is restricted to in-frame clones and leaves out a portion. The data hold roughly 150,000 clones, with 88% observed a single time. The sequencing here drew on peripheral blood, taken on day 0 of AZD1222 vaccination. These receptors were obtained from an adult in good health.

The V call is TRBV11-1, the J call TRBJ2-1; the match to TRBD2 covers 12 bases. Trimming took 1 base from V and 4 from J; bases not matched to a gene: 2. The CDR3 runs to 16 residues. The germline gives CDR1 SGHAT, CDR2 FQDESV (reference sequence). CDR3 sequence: CASSLEGLAGYNEQFF. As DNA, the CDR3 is TGTGCCAGCAGCTTAGAGGGACTAGCGGGTTACAATGAGCAGTTCTTC.

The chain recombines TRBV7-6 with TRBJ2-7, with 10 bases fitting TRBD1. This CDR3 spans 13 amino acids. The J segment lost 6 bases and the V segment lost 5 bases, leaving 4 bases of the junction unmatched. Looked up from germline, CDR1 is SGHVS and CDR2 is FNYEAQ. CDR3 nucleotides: TGTGCCAGCAGCGTGGACAGGGGGGGCGAGCAGTACTTC. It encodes CASSVDRGGEQYF.

CDR3 in DNA: TGTGCCAGCAGCCGAACGTTAGTCCTGGGCAATGAGCAGTTCTTC. It yields the protein CASSRTLVLGNEQFF. The rearrangement joins TRBV5-5 to TRBJ2-1, with D unclear. This CDR3 contains 15 residues. Between the trimmed V and J ends, which lost 4 bases and 6 bases, there was a span of 17 bases. Germline-derived CDR1 and CDR2 are SGHKS and YYEKEE (reference sequence).

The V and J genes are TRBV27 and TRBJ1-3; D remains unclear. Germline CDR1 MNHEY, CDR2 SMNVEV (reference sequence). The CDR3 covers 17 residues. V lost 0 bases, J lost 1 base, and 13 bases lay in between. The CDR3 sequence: CASSLSFSGLSGNTIYF. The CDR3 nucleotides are TGTGCCAGCAGTTTATCGTTCAGCGGACTATCTGGAAACACCATATATTTT.

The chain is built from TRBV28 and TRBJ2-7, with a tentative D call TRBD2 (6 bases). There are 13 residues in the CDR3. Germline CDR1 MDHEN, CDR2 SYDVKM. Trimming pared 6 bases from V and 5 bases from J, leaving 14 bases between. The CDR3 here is CASSPGGGNEQYF. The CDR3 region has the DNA TGTGCCAGCAGCCCTGGAGGCGGGAACGAGCAGTACTTC.

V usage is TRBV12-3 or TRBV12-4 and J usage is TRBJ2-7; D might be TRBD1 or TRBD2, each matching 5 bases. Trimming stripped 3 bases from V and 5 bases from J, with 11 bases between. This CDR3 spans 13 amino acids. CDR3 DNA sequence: TGTGCCAGCAGTTTGGAGGTAGGGGACGAGCAGTACTTC. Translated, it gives CASSLEVGDEQYF.

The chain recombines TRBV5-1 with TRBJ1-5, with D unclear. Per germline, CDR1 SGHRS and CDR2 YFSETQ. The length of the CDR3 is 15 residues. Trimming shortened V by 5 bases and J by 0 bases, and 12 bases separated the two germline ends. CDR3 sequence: CASSREGVSNQPQHF. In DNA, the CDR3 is TGCGCCAGCAGTCGTGAAGGAGTTAGCAATCAGCCCCAGCATTTT.

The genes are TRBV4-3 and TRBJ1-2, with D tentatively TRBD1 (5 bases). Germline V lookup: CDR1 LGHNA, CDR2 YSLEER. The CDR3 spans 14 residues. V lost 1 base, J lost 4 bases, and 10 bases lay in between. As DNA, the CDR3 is TGCGCCAGCAGCCAAGTGCAGGGCGGCTATGGCTACACCTTC. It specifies CASSQVQGGYGYTF.

CDR3 loop: CATRSSGTENTEAFF. In DNA form, the CDR3 reads TGTGCCACCAGGAGCTCCGGGACGGAGAACACTGAAGCTTTCTTT. This chain uses TRBV24-1 with TRBJ1-1, with a possible D match to TRBD1 (5 bases). CDR3 length equals 15 residues. Germline lookup yields CDR1 KGHDR and CDR2 SFDVKD. The ends were cut back, 7 bases at V and 1 base at J, with 15 bases in the middle.

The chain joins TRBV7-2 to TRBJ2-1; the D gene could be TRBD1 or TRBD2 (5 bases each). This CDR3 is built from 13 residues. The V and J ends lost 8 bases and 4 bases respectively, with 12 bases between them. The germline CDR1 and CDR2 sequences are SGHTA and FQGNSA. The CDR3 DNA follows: TGTGCCAGCGGGGAGAAGGGGTACAATGAGCAGTTCTTC. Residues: CASGEKGYNEQFF.

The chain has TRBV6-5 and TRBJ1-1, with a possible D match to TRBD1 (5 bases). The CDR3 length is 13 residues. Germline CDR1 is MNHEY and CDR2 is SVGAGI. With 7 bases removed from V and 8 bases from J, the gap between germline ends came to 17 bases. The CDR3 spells CASKGHGGGEAFF. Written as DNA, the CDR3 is TGTGCCAGCAAAGGACACGGCGGAGGGGAAGCTTTCTTT.

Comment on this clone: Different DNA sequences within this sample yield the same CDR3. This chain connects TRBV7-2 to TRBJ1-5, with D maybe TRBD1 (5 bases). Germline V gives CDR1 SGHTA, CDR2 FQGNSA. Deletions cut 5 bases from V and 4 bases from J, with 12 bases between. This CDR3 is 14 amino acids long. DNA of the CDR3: TGTGCCAGCAGCCCCAGCGGGGGAAATCAGCCCCAGCATTTT. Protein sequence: CASSPSGGNQPQHF.

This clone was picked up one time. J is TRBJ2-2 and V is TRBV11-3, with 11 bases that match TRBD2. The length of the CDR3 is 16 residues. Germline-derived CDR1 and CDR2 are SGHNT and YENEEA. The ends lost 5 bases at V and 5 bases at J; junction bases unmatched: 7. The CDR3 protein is CASSRSSGGGTGELFF. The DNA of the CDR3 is TGTGCCAGCAGCCGAAGTAGCGGGGGGGGTACCGGGGAGCTGTTTTTT.

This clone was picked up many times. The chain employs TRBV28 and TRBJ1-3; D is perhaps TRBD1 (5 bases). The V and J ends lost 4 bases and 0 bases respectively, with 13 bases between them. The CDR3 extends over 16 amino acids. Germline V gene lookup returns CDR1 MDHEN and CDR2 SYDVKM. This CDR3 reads CASSSGTDISGNTIYF. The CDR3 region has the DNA TGTGCCAGCAGTTCCGGGACGGATATCTCTGGAAACACCATATATTTT.

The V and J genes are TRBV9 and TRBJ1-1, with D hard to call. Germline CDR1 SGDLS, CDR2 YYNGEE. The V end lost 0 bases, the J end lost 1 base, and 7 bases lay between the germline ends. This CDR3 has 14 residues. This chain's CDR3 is CASSVVGQNTEAFF. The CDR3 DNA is TGTGCCAGCAGCGTAGTTGGGCAGAACACTGAAGCTTTCTTT. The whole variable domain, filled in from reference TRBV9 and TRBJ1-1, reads DSGVTQTPKHLITATGQRVTLRCSPRSGDLSVYWYQQSLDQGLQFLIQYYNGEERAKGNILERFSAQQFPDLHSELNLSSLELGDSALYFCASSVVGQNTEAFFGQGTRLTVV.

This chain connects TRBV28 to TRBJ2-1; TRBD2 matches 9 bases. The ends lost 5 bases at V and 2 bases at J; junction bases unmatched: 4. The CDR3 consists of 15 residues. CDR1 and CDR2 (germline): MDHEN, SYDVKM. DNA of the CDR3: TGTGCCAGCAGTGCGGGGGGGCGAGCCTACAATGAGCAGTTCTTC. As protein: CASSAGGRAYNEQFF.

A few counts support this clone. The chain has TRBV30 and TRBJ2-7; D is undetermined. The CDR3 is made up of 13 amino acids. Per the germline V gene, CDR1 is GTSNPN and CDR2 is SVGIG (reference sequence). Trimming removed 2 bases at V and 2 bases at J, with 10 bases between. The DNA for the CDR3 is TGTGCCTGGAGTAAGCAGGTAGCCTACGAGCAGTACTTC. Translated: CAWSKQVAYEQYF. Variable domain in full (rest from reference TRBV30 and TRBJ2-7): SQTIHQWPATLVQPVGSPLSLECTVEGTSNPNLYWYRQAAGRGLQLLFYSVGIGQISSEVPQNLSASRPQDRQFILSSKKLLLSDSGFYLCAWSKQVAYEQYFGPGTRLTVT.

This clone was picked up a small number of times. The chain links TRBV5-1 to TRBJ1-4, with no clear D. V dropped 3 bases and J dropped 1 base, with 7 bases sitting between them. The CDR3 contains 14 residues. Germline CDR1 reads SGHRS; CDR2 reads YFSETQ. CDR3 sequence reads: CASSWGETNEKLFF. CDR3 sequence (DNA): TGCGCCAGCAGCTGGGGTGAAACTAATGAAAAACTGTTTTTT.